The 5 T cell receptor beta chains presented below share a single source sample, sequenced in a study of metastatic and nonmetastatic thyroid tumors. MiXCR reprocessed the PCR reads for TCRdb. The sample yields about 33,000 clones, 10% to 14% seen once. Patients had received no treatment of any kind before thyroid surgery. The sample comprised blood. Source of these receptors: a female donor with papillary thyroid cancer or a benign thyroid nodule (not recorded which). Some clones in this sample may be carry-over from other donors' samples.

The rearrangement links TRBV9 to TRBJ2-2; D remains ambiguous. CDR3 length: 14 residues. Per the germline V gene, CDR1 is SGDLS and CDR2 is YYNGEE. V lost 3 bases, J lost 2 bases, and 8 bases lay in between. The CDR3 protein is CASSADLNTGELFF. In DNA form, the CDR3 reads TGTGCCAGCAGCGCCGACCTAAACACCGGGGAGCTGTTTTTT.

This clone was found many times. The chain links TRBV6-1 to TRBJ1-5; 10 bases agree with TRBD1. V lost 6 bases and J lost 7; bases outside the gene matches: 12. Germline V lookup: CDR1 MNHNS, CDR2 SASEGT. CDR3 length equals 16 residues. DNA of the CDR3: TGTGCCAGCAGCCCCCTGGGACAGGGGTCGGACCAGCCCCAGCATTTT. This encodes CASSPLGQGSDQPQHF.

There are many counts of this clone. V gene TRBV11-2 combines with J gene TRBJ2-3; a possible D gene is TRBD2 (6 bases). The germline V gene encodes CDR1 SGHAT and CDR2 FQNNGV. V was cut by 0 bases and J by 3 bases, with 10 bases left in between. The CDR3 spans 15 residues. The CDR3 is CASSLDFSGTDTQYF. CDR3 in DNA: TGTGCCAGCAGCTTAGATTTTAGCGGAACAGATACGCAGTATTTT. Full variable domain (outside the CDR3, taken from reference TRBV11-2 and TRBJ2-3): EAGVAQSPRYKIIEKRQSVAFWCNPISGHATLYWYQQILGQGPKLLIQFQNNGVVDDSQLPKDRFSAERLKGVDSTLKIQPAKLEDSAVYLCASSLDFSGTDTQYFGPGTRLTVL.

This clone has more than one count but fewer than ten. A much more abundant neighbour one base away suggests this may be a read error. The chain recombines TRBV12-3 or TRBV12-4 with TRBJ1-2, with a weak D call TRBD1 (5 bases). The CDR3 has 14 residues. V was trimmed by 7 bases and J by 8 bases, leaving 20 bases between them. The CDR3 protein is CASTWGSKKGGYTF. CDR3 nucleotide sequence: TGTGCCAGCACTTGGGGCAGCAAGAAGGGGGGCTACACCTTC.

This clone came up many times. The V and J genes are TRBV5-6 and TRBJ1-2, with TRBD1 as a possible D gene (6 bases). Trimming shortened V by 7 bases and J by 4 bases, and 11 bases separated the two germline ends. The CDR3 has 12 residues. Germline V gene sequence: CDR1 SGHDT, CDR2 YYEEEE. In DNA form, the CDR3 reads TGTGCCAGCTTCAGGGGTAGCTATGGCTACACCTTC. Protein sequence: CASFRGSYGYTF.